This TCR beta chain was documented in a study of T cells in narcolepsy. The overall study: Donors had narcolepsy type 1 or type 2, or were healthy controls.

As for this clone: What it binds is not known.

The CDR3 consists of 13 residues. Trimming pared 6 bases from V and 1 base from J, leaving 9 bases between. Per the germline V gene, CDR1 is LNHDA and CDR2 is SQIVND (reference sequence). The table came from immunoSEQ multiplex PCR; TCRdb's copy has only in-frame clones and leaves some out. The data show tens of thousands of clones, roughly four fifths seen once. Findings and caveats of the study: Some memory CD4+ repertoires had no autoreactive clone sequences. Same-patient CSF and blood CD4+ T cell clonotypes included HCRT-specific and TRIB2-specific autoreactive ones.

The origin of this receptor is a human donor with narcolepsy. Sequencing was done on a sample of CD45RA- memory CD4+ T cells from PBMCs. V gene TRBV19 combines with J gene TRBJ1-1; D gene ambiguous. The CDR3 DNA is TGTGCCAGTAGCCACGAAGCGAACACTGAAGCTTTCTTT. Translated: CASSHEANTEAFF.